Listed below are T cell receptor beta chains from one sample, sequenced in a study of blood T cell repertoires in COVID-19. Repertoires were generated with immunoSEQ multiplex PCR, while TCRdb's copy carries only in-frame clones and drops some. Of about 110,000 clones listed, about 80% are singletons. The material sequenced was peripheral blood. These receptors were obtained from a woman in her sixties with acute or convalescent COVID-19. CDR3s include the opening cysteine and the closing phenylalanine or tryptophan. D genes are given only for firm matches.

d_call | v_call | cdr3_aa
TRBD1 | TRBV5-6 | CASSWGQGHSPLHF
NA | TRBV15 | CATSRDLQPQHF
NA | TRBV5-4 | CASSWGREQFF
TRBD1 | TRBV18 | CASSEGTGPESLTF
TRBD1 | TRBV12-3/TRBV12-4 | CASRGQDNSPLHF
TRBD1 | TRBV5-1 | CASSYRQGGEKLFF
NA | TRBV7-9 | CASSLFGYGYTF
TRBD2 | TRBV27 | CASSLWVAGEGGDTGELFF
NA | TRBV20-1 | CSAHRNYGYTF
NA | TRBV2 | CASTTPRGIRLSEQYF
NA | TRBV5-5 | CASNIVGGISYEQYF
NA | TRBV7-8 | CASSSRKTYEQYF
TRBD1 | TRBV2 | CASSDVGQGTVGNQPQHF